In this sample, the clone carrying this T cell receptor (beta chain) turned up a few times. Its antigen is as yet unknown. A sample-barcoded 5' primer and a J-beta primer mix were used in a second PCR of roughly 7 to 11 cycles. Via MiXCR, TCRdb re-called the 5' RACE reads, giving one row per CDR3 protein. The data show more than 1.4 million distinct CDR3 sequences, 42% seen once. The data originate from a study of blood T cells in healthy people across ages. This CDR3 is 14 amino acids long. Germline V lookup: CDR1 SQVTM, CDR2 ANQGSEA. The V segment lost 8 bases and the J segment 0 bases; nucleotides outside the gene matches: 9. General study findings and limits: The study found TCR beta diversity correlated strongly with naive T cell percentage.

This chain joins TRBV29-1 and TRBJ1-1; 7 bases map to TRBD1. Sequenced: blood. The source is a woman younger than 35 in good health. The CDR3 loop is CSSYRGGVNTEAFF. CDR3 DNA sequence: TGCAGCTCCTACAGGGGAGGGGTGAACACTGAAGCTTTCTTT.